The present T cell receptor beta chain was sequenced within a study of blood T cells in healthy people across ages. Sample-barcoded 5' priming and a J-beta primer mix drove a second PCR of roughly 6 to 12 cycles. One entry per CDR3 protein, called by TCRdb with MiXCR from the 5' RACE reads. The sample holds approximately 810,000 distinct CDR3 sequences; 35% to 40% are singletons and the top ten take around 13%. This CDR3 spans 14 amino acids. V gave up 3 bases and J gave up 4 bases; unmatched junction bases: 6. Germline values: CDR1 SQVTM, CDR2 ANQGSEA. The source material was blood. This receptor was identified in a man in his late teens or twenties in good health. The chain recombines TRBV29-1 with TRBJ1-2; 9 nucleotides agree with TRBD1. The CDR3 here is CSVDDRGVGYGYTF. The DNA of the CDR3 is TGCAGCGTTGACGACAGGGGGGTTGGCTATGGCTACACCTTC.